These T cell receptor beta chains were read from a single sample in a study. TCRdb reprocessed the 5' RACE reads via MiXCR and lists one record per CDR3 protein. The sample consists of 60,000 to 65,000 distinct CDR3 sequences, roughly 22% of them appearing once. Specimen: memory CD4+ T cells sorted from a lymph node. The source of these receptors is a female donor with breast cancer. Each CDR3 is given with its conserved first and last residue. Fields, in order: D gene, V gene, clone size, J gene, CDR3 DNA, CDR3 protein. A D gene is named only where the DNA matches it firmly. A clone size is listed for some rows: how often the clone was seen (once, few, many), or a class if it is expanded.

d_gene: -
v_gene: TRBV5-1
abundance: -
j_gene: TRBJ2-5
CDR3nt: TGCGCCAGCAGCTTAGACCCCTTCACTACAGAGACCCAGTACTTC
CDR3aa: CASSLDPFTTETQYF

d_gene: -
v_gene: TRBV5-1
abundance: -
j_gene: TRBJ2-7
CDR3nt: TGCGCCAGCAGCTTGGGGCCAACAAGCTACGAGCAGTACTTC
CDR3aa: CASSLGPTSYEQYF

d_gene: -
v_gene: TRBV7-2
abundance: -
j_gene: TRBJ2-7
CDR3nt: TGTGCCAGCAGCAAAGACAGGTTCTCCTACGAGCAGTACTTC
CDR3aa: CASSKDRFSYEQYF

d_gene: -
v_gene: TRBV7-9
abundance: few
j_gene: TRBJ1-2
CDR3nt: TGTGCCAGCAGCTCCAGGGGAGGCTACACCTTC
CDR3aa: CASSSRGGYTF

d_gene: -
v_gene: TRBV18
abundance: few
j_gene: TRBJ1-1
CDR3nt: TGTGCCAGCCTAAGGACTCCGAACACTGAAGCTTTCTTT
CDR3aa: CASLRTPNTEAFF

d_gene: TRBD1
v_gene: TRBV18
abundance: -
j_gene: TRBJ2-7
CDR3nt: TGTGCCAGCTCACCTCCGGGACAGCCCTACGTGCAGTACTTC
CDR3aa: CASSPPGQPYVQYF

d_gene: -
v_gene: TRBV7-2
abundance: -
j_gene: TRBJ2-7
CDR3nt: TGTGCCAGCAGCTATAGCAGCAGGGGCTACGAGCAGTACTTC
CDR3aa: CASSYSSRGYEQYF

d_gene: -
v_gene: TRBV7-2
abundance: -
j_gene: TRBJ2-5
CDR3nt: TGTGCCAGCAGCTCAAAAGGGGGGGAGACCCAGTACTTC
CDR3aa: CASSSKGGETQYF

d_gene: -
v_gene: TRBV5-6
abundance: once
j_gene: TRBJ2-2
CDR3nt: TGTGCCAGCAGCTTCAGACTAGGGACTTCGAACACCGGGGAGCTGTTTTTT
CDR3aa: CASSFRLGTSNTGELFF

d_gene: -
v_gene: TRBV4-1
abundance: -
j_gene: TRBJ1-4
CDR3nt: TGCGCCAGCGGTCACAGGCTTGGGGATGAAAAACTGTTTTTT
CDR3aa: CASGHRLGDEKLFF

d_gene: TRBD1
v_gene: TRBV4-2
abundance: -
j_gene: TRBJ1-1
CDR3nt: TGTGCCAGCAGCCAAGAAGACGCATTAACAGGGGGCACTGAAGCTTGCTTT
CDR3aa: CASSQEDALTGGTEACF

d_gene: -
v_gene: TRBV7-2
abundance: few
j_gene: TRBJ2-7
CDR3nt: TGTGCCAGCAGCTCCTGGACACTCAGCGAGCAGTACTTC
CDR3aa: CASSSWTLSEQYF

d_gene: -
v_gene: TRBV6-5
abundance: few
j_gene: TRBJ2-3
CDR3nt: TGTGCCAGCAAGGGGGAGGGTACGCAGTATTTT
CDR3aa: CASKGEGTQYF

d_gene: -
v_gene: TRBV7-9
abundance: few
j_gene: TRBJ1-1
CDR3nt: TGTGCCAGCAGCGATGGCGCGGGGGTTATCGCTGAAGCTTTCTTT
CDR3aa: CASSDGAGVIAEAFF

d_gene: -
v_gene: TRBV11-3
abundance: -
j_gene: TRBJ2-2
CDR3nt: TGTGCCTGTAGCCTCGGGCAGGGGAACACCGGGGAGCTGTTTTTT
CDR3aa: CACSLGQGNTGELFF

d_gene: -
v_gene: TRBV20-1
abundance: -
j_gene: TRBJ2-1
CDR3nt: TGCAGTGCTTTCCCCCCTCATGGAGCGGCCAACTACAATGAGCAGTTCTTC
CDR3aa: CSAFPPHGAANYNEQFF

d_gene: -
v_gene: TRBV5-1
abundance: few
j_gene: TRBJ1-2
CDR3nt: TGCGCCAGCAGCTCCGGTGACAACTATGGCTACACCTTC
CDR3aa: CASSSGDNYGYTF

d_gene: TRBD2
v_gene: TRBV5-1
abundance: -
j_gene: TRBJ2-5
CDR3nt: TGCGCCAGCAGGTCTGGGACTAGCGGTGAAGAGACCCAGTACTTC
CDR3aa: CASRSGTSGEETQYF

d_gene: -
v_gene: TRBV2
abundance: -
j_gene: TRBJ1-1
CDR3nt: TGTGCCAGCAGTGAGGGTCCGAACACTGAAGCTTTCTTT
CDR3aa: CASSEGPNTEAFF

d_gene: -
v_gene: TRBV4-1
abundance: -
j_gene: TRBJ2-1
CDR3nt: TGCGCCAGCAGCCAAGTCGGCGGGCGGGGGCCGTACAATGAGCAGTTCTTC
CDR3aa: CASSQVGGRGPYNEQFF

d_gene: TRBD1
v_gene: TRBV7-9
abundance: many
j_gene: TRBJ2-7
CDR3nt: TGTGCCAGCAGCCGGACAGGGGACGAGCAGTACTTC
CDR3aa: CASSRTGDEQYF

d_gene: -
v_gene: TRBV2
abundance: -
j_gene: TRBJ2-1
CDR3nt: TGTGCCAGCAGTGAAGCGAGTAGGATCTTC
CDR3aa: CASSEASRIF

d_gene: -
v_gene: TRBV9
abundance: -
j_gene: TRBJ2-2
CDR3nt: TGTGCCAGCAATGGCGGACTAACGAACACCGGGGAGCTGTTTTTT
CDR3aa: CASNGGLTNTGELFF

d_gene: -
v_gene: TRBV7-2
abundance: -
j_gene: TRBJ2-7
CDR3nt: TGTGCCAGCAGCCTATCTTCAGCGGAATACAATGAGCAGTACTTC
CDR3aa: CASSLSSAEYNEQYF

d_gene: -
v_gene: TRBV5-5
abundance: -
j_gene: TRBJ1-2
CDR3nt: TGTGCCAGCAGGGCCTCAGGGCTAGACTATGGCTACACCTTC
CDR3aa: CASRASGLDYGYTF

d_gene: TRBD1
v_gene: TRBV7-8
abundance: few
j_gene: TRBJ1-1
CDR3nt: TGTGCCAGCAGCTTGGGACAGGCGCAGCTCGCTGAAGCTTTCTTT
CDR3aa: CASSLGQAQLAEAFF

d_gene: -
v_gene: TRBV7-2
abundance: few
j_gene: TRBJ2-5
CDR3nt: TGTGCCAGCAGCTTAGACATCGGGGAGACCCAGTACTTC
CDR3aa: CASSLDIGETQYF

d_gene: -
v_gene: TRBV5-1
abundance: few
j_gene: TRBJ2-5
CDR3nt: TGCGCCAGCAGCCATCGGGAGCCCTTCGGAGAGACCCAGTACTTC
CDR3aa: CASSHREPFGETQYF

d_gene: TRBD1
v_gene: TRBV6-6
abundance: once
j_gene: TRBJ1-4
CDR3nt: TGTGCCAGCAGGCCGGGACAGGGTGCCACTAATGAAAAACTGTTTTTT
CDR3aa: CASRPGQGATNEKLFF

d_gene: TRBD2
v_gene: TRBV4-2
abundance: -
j_gene: TRBJ2-3
CDR3nt: TGTGCCAGCAGCCAAGATAAGCCTAGCGGGGCAGATACGCAGTATTTT
CDR3aa: CASSQDKPSGADTQYF

d_gene: -
v_gene: TRBV28
abundance: few
j_gene: TRBJ2-7
CDR3nt: TGTGCCAGCAGTTTTGTCCGGAACGAGCAGTACTTC
CDR3aa: CASSFVRNEQYF

d_gene: TRBD1
v_gene: TRBV6-2/TRBV6-3
abundance: many
j_gene: TRBJ1-5
CDR3nt: TGTGCCAGCAGTCCCCAAGGGGACAGGGGGTTTGGCAATCAGCCCCAGCATTTT
CDR3aa: CASSPQGDRGFGNQPQHF

d_gene: -
v_gene: TRBV5-1
abundance: many
j_gene: TRBJ1-2
CDR3nt: TGCGCCAGCAGCTTGGGCAGGGACTATGGCTACACCTTC
CDR3aa: CASSLGRDYGYTF

d_gene: -
v_gene: TRBV5-6
abundance: many
j_gene: TRBJ2-3
CDR3nt: TGTGCCAGCAGCAAATCCCTCACAGATACGCAGTATTTT
CDR3aa: CASSKSLTDTQYF

d_gene: TRBD2
v_gene: TRBV5-1
abundance: -
j_gene: TRBJ2-1
CDR3nt: TGCACCAGCAGGGCTAGGCGGGAGGGCAATGAGCAGTTCTTC
CDR3aa: CTSRARREGNEQFF

d_gene: TRBD2
v_gene: TRBV4-3
abundance: -
j_gene: TRBJ2-2
CDR3nt: TGCGCCAGCAGCCCACAATTCACTAGCGGGAGTAACACCGGGGAGCTGTTTTTT
CDR3aa: CASSPQFTSGSNTGELFF

d_gene: -
v_gene: TRBV5-1
abundance: -
j_gene: TRBJ1-1
CDR3nt: TGCGCCAGCAGCCCGCAGGGTTCCGGTGAAGCTTTCTTT
CDR3aa: CASSPQGSGEAFF

d_gene: -
v_gene: TRBV5-1
abundance: few
j_gene: TRBJ2-2
CDR3nt: TGCGCCAGCAGCTTAGACCTTAGCGCCGGGGAGCTGTATTTT
CDR3aa: CASSLDLSAGELYF

d_gene: TRBD2
v_gene: TRBV7-2
abundance: -
j_gene: TRBJ2-7
CDR3nt: TGTGCCAGCAGCTTAGTTGGGGGACTAGTTGTCGGCGAGCAGTACTTC
CDR3aa: CASSLVGGLVVGEQYF

d_gene: -
v_gene: TRBV5-6
abundance: -
j_gene: TRBJ2-2
CDR3nt: TGTGCCAGCAGCGAGGGGGGGCTACTGACCGGGGAGCTGTTTTTT
CDR3aa: CASSEGGLLTGELFF

d_gene: TRBD1
v_gene: TRBV10-2
abundance: few
j_gene: TRBJ1-4
CDR3nt: TGCGCCAGCAGTGACAGGACAGGGGGGAGAGAAAAACTGTTTTTT
CDR3aa: CASSDRTGGREKLFF

d_gene: -
v_gene: TRBV6-5
abundance: many
j_gene: TRBJ2-7
CDR3nt: TGTGCCAGCACTCGGACGGGACGGACCTACGAGCAGTACTTC
CDR3aa: CASTRTGRTYEQYF

d_gene: -
v_gene: TRBV5-1
abundance: few
j_gene: TRBJ1-2
CDR3nt: TGCGCCAGCAGCTTGGGGGGGCCAGGAGTCGGCTACACCTTC
CDR3aa: CASSLGGPGVGYTF

d_gene: -
v_gene: TRBV28
abundance: -
j_gene: TRBJ2-7
CDR3nt: TGTGCCAGCTCGCGATATGACGGAGCCTACGAGCAGTACTTC
CDR3aa: CASSRYDGAYEQYF

d_gene: TRBD1
v_gene: TRBV5-1
abundance: -
j_gene: TRBJ2-3
CDR3nt: TGCGCCAGCAGCAGGGACAGGGTAACAGATACGCAGTATTTT
CDR3aa: CASSRDRVTDTQYF

d_gene: -
v_gene: TRBV6-2/TRBV6-3
abundance: -
j_gene: TRBJ1-6
CDR3nt: TGTGCCAGCAGCGAAGGGAGGTCACCCCTCCACTTT
CDR3aa: CASSEGRSPLHF

d_gene: TRBD2
v_gene: TRBV6-5
abundance: -
j_gene: TRBJ2-1
CDR3nt: TGTGCCAGCAGTGCTAGCGGGGGGGGCTACAATGAGCAGTTCTTC
CDR3aa: CASSASGGGYNEQFF

d_gene: -
v_gene: TRBV30
abundance: -
j_gene: TRBJ1-2
CDR3nt: TGTGCCTGGAGTGTAAACAGCCTCTATGGCTACACCTTC
CDR3aa: CAWSVNSLYGYTF

d_gene: TRBD1
v_gene: TRBV6-6
abundance: few
j_gene: TRBJ2-7
CDR3nt: TGTGCCAGCACCGAACTGGGACAGGGAAAAATTTACGAGCAGTACTTC
CDR3aa: CASTELGQGKIYEQYF

d_gene: -
v_gene: TRBV14
abundance: -
j_gene: TRBJ1-2
CDR3nt: TGTGCCAGCAGCCAGGATAGGCGGGCCTCGGTGCGTGACTATGGCTACACCTTC
CDR3aa: CASSQDRRASVRDYGYTF

d_gene: -
v_gene: TRBV6-2/TRBV6-3
abundance: many
j_gene: TRBJ2-5
CDR3nt: TGTGCCAGCAGCCCCCCGGACAGAGAGACCCAGTACTTC
CDR3aa: CASSPPDRETQYF

d_gene: TRBD1
v_gene: TRBV6-1
abundance: -
j_gene: TRBJ2-1
CDR3nt: TGTGCCAGCAGTACACAGGGGGAGAAGAACAATGAGCAGTTCTTC
CDR3aa: CASSTQGEKNNEQFF

d_gene: -
v_gene: TRBV5-1
abundance: -
j_gene: TRBJ1-1
CDR3nt: TGCGCCAGCAGCTCGGGATGGACTGCGATGAACACTGAAGCTTGCTTT
CDR3aa: CASSSGWTAMNTEACF

d_gene: -
v_gene: TRBV29-1
abundance: many
j_gene: TRBJ1-4
CDR3nt: TGCAGCGCCCGTGGGGGTAGCGATGAAAAACTGTTTTTT
CDR3aa: CSARGGSDEKLFF

d_gene: -
v_gene: TRBV5-5
abundance: -
j_gene: TRBJ1-6
CDR3nt: TGTGCCAGCAGCTTGGTGGAGAATTCACCCCTCCACTTT
CDR3aa: CASSLVENSPLHF

d_gene: -
v_gene: TRBV10-3
abundance: few
j_gene: TRBJ1-5
CDR3nt: TGTGCCATCAGTGCTTCCTCAAACAATCAGCCCCAGCATTTT
CDR3aa: CAISASSNNQPQHF

d_gene: TRBD2
v_gene: TRBV6-2/TRBV6-3
abundance: many
j_gene: TRBJ2-5
CDR3nt: TGTGCCAGCAGTTACCCACTTTCGCTCCCGGGACTAACTCGAGGGGAGACCCAGTACTTC
CDR3aa: CASSYPLSLPGLTRGETQYF